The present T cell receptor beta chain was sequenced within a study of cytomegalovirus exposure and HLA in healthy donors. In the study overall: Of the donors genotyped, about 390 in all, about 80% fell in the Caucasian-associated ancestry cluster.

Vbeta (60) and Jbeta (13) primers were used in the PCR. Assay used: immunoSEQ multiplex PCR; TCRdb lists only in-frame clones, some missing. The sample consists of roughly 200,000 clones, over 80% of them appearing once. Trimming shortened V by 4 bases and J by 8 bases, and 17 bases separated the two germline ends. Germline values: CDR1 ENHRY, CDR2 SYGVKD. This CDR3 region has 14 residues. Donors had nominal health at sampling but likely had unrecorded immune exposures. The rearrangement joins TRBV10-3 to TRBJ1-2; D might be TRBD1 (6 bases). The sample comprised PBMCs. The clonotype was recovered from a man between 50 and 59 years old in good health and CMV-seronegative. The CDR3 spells CAISGATGNAGYTF. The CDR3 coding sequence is TGTGCCATCAGTGGAGCAACAGGGAATGCGGGCTACACCTTC.